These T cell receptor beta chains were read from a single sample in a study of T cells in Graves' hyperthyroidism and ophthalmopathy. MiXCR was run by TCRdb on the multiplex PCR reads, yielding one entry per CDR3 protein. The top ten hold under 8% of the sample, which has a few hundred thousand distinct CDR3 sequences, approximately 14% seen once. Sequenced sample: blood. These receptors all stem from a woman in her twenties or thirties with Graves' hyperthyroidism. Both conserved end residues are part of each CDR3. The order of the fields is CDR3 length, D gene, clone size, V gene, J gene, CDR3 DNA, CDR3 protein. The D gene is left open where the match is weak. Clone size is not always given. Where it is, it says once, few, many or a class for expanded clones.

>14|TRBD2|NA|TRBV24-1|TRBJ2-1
TGTGCCACCAGTGAGATAGCGGGAACCAATGAGCAGTTCTTC
CATSEIAGTNEQFF
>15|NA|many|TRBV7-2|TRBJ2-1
TGTGCCAGCAGCTTAGTCGCGAACTCCTACAATGAGCAGTTCTTC
CASSLVANSYNEQFF
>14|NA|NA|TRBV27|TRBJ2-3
TGTGCCACGGGGGGCGGGGCTAGCACAGATACGCAGTATTTT
CATGGGASTDTQYF
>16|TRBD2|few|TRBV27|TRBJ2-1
TGTGCCAGCAGTTTATCTAGCGGGACCTTCTTCAATGAGCAGTTCTTC
CASSLSSGTFFNEQFF
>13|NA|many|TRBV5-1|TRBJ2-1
TGCGCCAGCAGCTTGAATATCTACAATGAGCAGTTCTTC
CASSLNIYNEQFF
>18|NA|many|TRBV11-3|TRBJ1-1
TGTGCCAGCAGCTTAGATCCAGGACGGTCGGATTTTGACACTGAAGCTTTCTTT
CASSLDPGRSDFDTEAFF
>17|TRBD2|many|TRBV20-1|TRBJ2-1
TGCAGTGCTAGAGGACGACGTACTAGCGGGAGTATGTATGAGCAGTTCTTC
CSARGRRTSGSMYEQFF
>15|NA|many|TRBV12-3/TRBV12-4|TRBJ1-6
TGTGCCAGCAGTTTAATGGGGTCCTCCAATTCACCCCTCCACTTT
CASSLMGSSNSPLHF
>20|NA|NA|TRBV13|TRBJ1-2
TGTGCCAGCAGCTTATGGAGCTTATCGGGGGGTTTGGCGTTTGGCTATGGCTACACCTTC
CASSLWSLSGGLAFGYGYTF
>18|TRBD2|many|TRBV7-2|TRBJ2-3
TGTGCCAGCAGCTCGAGCGACCCTAGCGGGAGTTGGACAGATACGCAGTATTTT
CASSSSDPSGSWTDTQYF
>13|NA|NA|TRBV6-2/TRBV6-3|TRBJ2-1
TGTGCCAGCAGGGGACCTTCGTACAATGAGCAGGTCTTC
CASRGPSYNEQVF
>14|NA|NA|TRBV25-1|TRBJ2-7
TGTGCCAGCAATTTTATGGGACTTTCCGACGAGCAGTACTTC
CASNFMGLSDEQYF
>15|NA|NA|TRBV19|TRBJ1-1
TGTGCCAGTCGTGTTCGGGGGGTCCTGAACACTGAAGCTTTCTTT
CASRVRGVLNTEAFF
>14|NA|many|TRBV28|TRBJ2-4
TGTGCCAGCAATCGTTGGGGGGTCAAAAACATTCAGTACTTC
CASNRWGVKNIQYF
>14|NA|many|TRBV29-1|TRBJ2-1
TGCAGCGTTGGTGAGGGGTGGTCCTACAATGAGCAGTTCTTC
CSVGEGWSYNEQFF
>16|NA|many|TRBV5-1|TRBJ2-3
TGCGCCAGCAGCTGGGCGCCGACAATCGGGACAGATACGCAGTATTTT
CASSWAPTIGTDTQYF
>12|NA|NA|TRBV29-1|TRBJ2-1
TGCAGCGTTGGGGGCAGTACTAATGAGCAGTTCTTC
CSVGGSTNEQFF
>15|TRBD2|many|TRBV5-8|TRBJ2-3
TGTGCCAGCAGCTTGCGAACGGGAGGGCTAGATACGCAGTATTTT
CASSLRTGGLDTQYF
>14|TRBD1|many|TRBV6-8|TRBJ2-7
TGTGCCAGCCACGGGGACAGGCTGTTTGACGAGCAGTACTTC
CASHGDRLFDEQYF
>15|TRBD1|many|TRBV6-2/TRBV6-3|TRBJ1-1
TGTGCCAGCAGTTACTCGACCAGGGGGTCCACTGAAGCTTTCTTT
CASSYSTRGSTEAFF
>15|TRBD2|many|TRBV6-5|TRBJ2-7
TGTGCCAGCAGTTACTCAGCGGGAGTATCCTACGAGCAGTACTTC
CASSYSAGVSYEQYF
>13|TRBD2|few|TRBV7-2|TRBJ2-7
TGTGCCAGCAGCTCCACGGGACTAGGACCGCAGTACTTC
CASSSTGLGPQYF
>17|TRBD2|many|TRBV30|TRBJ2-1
TGTGCCTGGAGTACGCCGTGGGGCGGGAGGATCGTCAATGAGCAGTTCTTC
CAWSTPWGGRIVNEQFF
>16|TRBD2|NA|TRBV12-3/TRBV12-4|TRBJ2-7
TGTGCCAGCAGTCATCTAGCGGGAAGGAATACGTACGAGCAGTACTTC
CASSHLAGRNTYEQYF
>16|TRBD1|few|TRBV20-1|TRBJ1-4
TGCAGTGCTAATTCCCCGGAGGGGGCGCATAATGAAAAACTGTTTTTT
CSANSPEGAHNEKLFF
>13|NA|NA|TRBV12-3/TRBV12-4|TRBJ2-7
TGTGCCAGCAGTGAACGAGGGGGCTACGAGCAGTACTTC
CASSERGGYEQYF
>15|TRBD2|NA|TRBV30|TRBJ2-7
TGTGCCTTGGCTTATTTTGTAGCGGGAGCGGCCGAGCAGTACTTC
CALAYFVAGAAEQYF
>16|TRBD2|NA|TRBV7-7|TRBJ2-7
TGTGCCAGCAGCCCGTTAGGGGTCCCGGGGGGCTACGAGCAGTACTTC
CASSPLGVPGGYEQYF
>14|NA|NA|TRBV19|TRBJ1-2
TGTGCCAGTAGGAGTAGTGCCACGATCTATGGCTACACCTTC
CASRSSATIYGYTF
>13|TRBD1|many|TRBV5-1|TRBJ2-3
TGCGCCAGCAGCTTTCAGGGGGCGAATACGCAGTATTTT
CASSFQGANTQYF
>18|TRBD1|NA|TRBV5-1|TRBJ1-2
TGCGCCAGCAGCATCGCCCCGGGACAGGGGACCCTTAACTATGGCTACACCTTC
CASSIAPGQGTLNYGYTF
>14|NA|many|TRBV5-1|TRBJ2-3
TGCGCCAGCAGCTTGGACAGGGAAGGAGATACGCAGTATTTT
CASSLDREGDTQYF
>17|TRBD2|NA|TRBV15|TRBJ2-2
TGTGCCACAGCCGGACTAGTCGACGGGAAGAACACCGGGGAGCTGTTTTTT
CATAGLVDGKNTGELFF
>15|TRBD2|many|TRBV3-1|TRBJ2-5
TGTGCCAGCAGACTAGCGGCCAACTGGGTAGAGACCCAGTACTTC
CASRLAANWVETQYF
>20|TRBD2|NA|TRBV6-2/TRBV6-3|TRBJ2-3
TGTGCCAGCAGCAAGACGGGGTCCCTAGCGGGAGGGTCGCGCACAGATACGCAGTATTTT
CASSKTGSLAGGSRTDTQYF
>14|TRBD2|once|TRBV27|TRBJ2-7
TGTGCCAGCAGTAAAGGACTAGCTACGGGCGAGCAATACTTC
CASSKGLATGEQYF
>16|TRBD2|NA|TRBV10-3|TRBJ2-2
TGTGCCATCAGCCCGGGACTAGCGGGTTTAACCGGGGAGCTGTTTTTT
CAISPGLAGLTGELFF
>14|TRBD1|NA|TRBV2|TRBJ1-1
TGTGCCAGCAGTCGCCCGGACAGGGGCACTGAAGCTTTCTTT
CASSRPDRGTEAFF
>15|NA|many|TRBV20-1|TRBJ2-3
TGCAGTGCTAGAAAGACATCTCCAGGCACAGATACGCAGTATTTT
CSARKTSPGTDTQYF
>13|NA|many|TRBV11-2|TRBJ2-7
TGTGCCAGCAGCTTAGGTTTCAGGGTCGAGCAGTACTTC
CASSLGFRVEQYF
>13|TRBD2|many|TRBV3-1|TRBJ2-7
TGTGCCAGCAGCCACGGACTAGTCTACGAGCAGTACTTC
CASSHGLVYEQYF
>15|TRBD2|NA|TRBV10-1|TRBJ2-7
TGCGCCAGCAGTGGGACTAGCGGGAGTCCTGACGAGCAGTACTTC
CASSGTSGSPDEQYF
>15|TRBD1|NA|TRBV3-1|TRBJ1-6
TGTGCCAGCAGCCAGGGACAGGGGAATAATTCACCCCTCCACTTT
CASSQGQGNNSPLHF
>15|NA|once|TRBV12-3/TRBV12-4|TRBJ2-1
TGTGCCAGCAGTAAAGCAGGAGGGCTTCGCTATGAGCAGTTCTTC
CASSKAGGLRYEQFF
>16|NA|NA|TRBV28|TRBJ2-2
TGTGCCAGCAGCCTCCTTCTCGGAGCTAACACCGGGGAGCTGTTTTTT
CASSLLLGANTGELFF
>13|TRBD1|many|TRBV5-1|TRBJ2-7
TGCGCCAGCAGCTCCGGGACAGGGAGCGAGCAGTACTTC
CASSSGTGSEQYF
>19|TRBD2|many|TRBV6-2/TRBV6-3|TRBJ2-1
TGTGCCAGCAGTCTCATAGCGGGAGGGCTACTAAGCTCCTACAATGAGCAGTTCTTC
CASSLIAGGLLSSYNEQFF
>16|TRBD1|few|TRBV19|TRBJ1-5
TGTGCCAGTGGGGACAGGGCGAACCCCTCGCCCCAGCCCCAGCATTTT
CASGDRANPSPQPQHF